This passage covers 31 T cell receptor beta chains from one sample sequenced in a study of spatial heterogeneity in lung cancer. Overall study results and limits: How many expanded intratumoral alpha and beta TCRs were present tracked the tumor mutation count, which was a count of nonsynonymous mutations.

TCRdb re-derived calls from the 5' RACE reads in MiXCR, one entry per CDR3 protein. Of around 3,700 distinct CDR3 sequences listed, 25% to 35% are singletons. No antigen is known for these receptors. Time point defined: sample taken at primary tumor resection. Sequences were derived from lung tumor tissue, sampled at surgery. These receptors were collected from a male donor with early-stage non-small cell lung cancer.

The CDR3 bases are TGCGCCAGCAGCCAACCGGGACAGGGGGCGAACGAGCAGTACTTC. This encodes CASSQPGQGANEQYF. The V and J genes are TRBV4-3 and TRBJ2-7; 12 bases match TRBD1. This CDR3 is built from 15 residues. V shed 2 bases and J 5 bases; nucleotides not matched to a gene: 4. Germline V gene sequence: CDR1 LGHNA, CDR2 YSLEER.

By frequency in the sample, this clonotype is medium-sized. This chain uses TRBV7-9 with TRBJ2-1; D might be TRBD2 (5 bases). The germline V gene encodes CDR1 SEHNR and CDR2 FQNEAQ (reference sequence). V lost 6 bases and J 6 bases, leaving 18 bases between the germline ends. The CDR3 loop spans 15 amino acids. CDR3 sequence: CASRPAGLALNEQFF. CDR3 DNA: TGTGCCAGCAGACCCGCGGGCCTGGCGCTCAATGAGCAGTTCTTC.

This sequence joins TRBV7-9 and TRBJ2-2; TRBD2 aligns across 9 bases. This CDR3 is built from 15 residues. Germline CDR1 is SEHNR and CDR2 is FQNEAQ (reference sequence). V trimming: 5 bases; J trimming: 5 bases; junction bases outside the gene matches: 6. CDR3 residues: CASSPRTSETGELFF. In DNA form, the CDR3 reads TGTGCCAGCAGCCCCCGGACTAGCGAGACCGGGGAGCTGTTTTTT.

The chain joins TRBV19 to TRBJ2-3; 10 bases map to TRBD2. With 9 bases clipped from V and 2 bases from J, the junction kept 5 bases outside the gene matches. Germline CDR1 is LNHDA and CDR2 is SQIVND (reference sequence). The CDR3 contains 14 residues. The CDR3 here is CASGLAVNTDTQYF. CDR3 bases: TGTGCCAGCGGACTAGCGGTCAACACAGATACGCAGTATTTT.

In this sample, this clonotype is medium-sized. This chain joins TRBV7-6 and TRBJ1-1, with unresolved D. The CDR3 has 14 amino acids. Trimming pared 1 base from V and 2 bases from J, leaving 8 bases between. Germline V CDR1 and CDR2: SGHVS, FNYEAQ. The chain's CDR3 is CASSLEPANTEAFF. The CDR3 DNA is TGTGCCAGCAGCTTAGAACCCGCCAACACTGAAGCTTTCTTT. The full variable domain, its missing parts supplied by reference TRBV7-6 and TRBJ1-1, is GAGVSQSPRYKVTKRGQDVALRCDPISGHVSLYWYRQALGQGPEFLTYFNYEAQQDKSGLPNDRFSAERPEGSISTLTIQRTEQRDSAMYRCASSLEPANTEAFFGQGTRLTVV.

This clonotype is labeled medium-sized (0.01 to 0.1%). The chain carries TRBV28 and TRBJ2-3; the match to TRBD2 covers 10 bases. This CDR3 has 16 amino acids. J gave up 3 bases and V 6 bases, and 9 bases lay outside the gene matches. Germline V gene sequence: CDR1 MDHEN, CDR2 SYDVKM. The CDR3 here is CASSKTGTSVTDTQYF. The CDR3 region has the DNA TGTGCCAGCAGCAAAACCGGGACTAGCGTTACAGATACGCAGTATTTT.

In its sample, this clonotype is medium-sized (0.01 to 0.1%). The gene calls are TRBV11-2 and TRBJ2-5, with a tentative D call TRBD2 (8 bases). The ends were cut back, 2 bases at V and 6 bases at J, with 13 bases in the middle. Germline CDR1 and CDR2: SGHAT and FQNNGV. This CDR3 contains 14 residues. In DNA, the CDR3 is TGTGCCAGCAGCTTATTAGCGGGACAGAAGACCCAGTACTTC. It is translated as CASSLLAGQKTQYF.

Judged by abundance, this clonotype is large. This rearrangement joins TRBV7-8 to TRBJ1-6; no clear D gene. CDR1 is SGHVS, CDR2 FQNEAQ, per germline. V gave up 3 bases and J gave up 10 bases, with 13 bases separating them. The CDR3 covers 14 residues. The chain's CDR3 is CASSFGKGGSPLHF. CDR3 in DNA: TGTGCCAGCAGCTTTGGGAAGGGAGGGTCACCCCTCCACTTT.

This rearrangement joins TRBV25-1 to TRBJ2-1; either TRBD1 or TRBD2 may supply D (5 bases each). From germline, CDR1 is MGHDK and CDR2 SYGVNS. The CDR3 sequence is 18 residues long. Trimming pared 3 bases from V and 5 bases from J, leaving 23 bases between. The CDR3 sequence: CASSDSPRGPTKNNEQFF. The CDR3 bases are TGTGCCAGCAGTGATTCACCCCGGGGCCCAACAAAGAACAATGAGCAGTTCTTC.

Only a few counts were recorded for this clonotype. The gene calls are TRBV6-6 and TRBJ2-2; D perhaps matches TRBD2 (6 bases). The germline V and J ends were trimmed by 6 bases and 0 bases, with 8 bases remaining between them. The V gene's germline CDR1 is MNHNY and CDR2 SVGAGI (reference sequence). CDR3 length: 14 amino acids. The CDR3 nucleotides read TGTGCCAGCAGGCGGGGTACGAACACCGGGGAGCTGTTTTTT. This encodes CASRRGTNTGELFF.

This clonotype is classed as large. The chain has TRBV27 and TRBJ2-7; a possible D gene is TRBD2 (5 bases). This CDR3 is built from 12 residues. In germline, CDR1 is MNHEY, CDR2 SMNVEV (reference sequence). Between the trimmed V and J ends, which lost 5 bases and 1 base, there was a span of 6 bases. DNA for the CDR3: TGTGCCAGCAGTACTAGTTCCTACGAGCAGTACTTC. Its translation is CASSTSSYEQYF.

This chain joins TRBV7-9 and TRBJ2-3; 9 bases map to TRBD1. CDR1 SEHNR and CDR2 FQNEAQ come from the germline V gene (reference sequence). V lost 5 bases and J lost 3; bases outside the gene matches: 9. This CDR3 region has 16 residues. The CDR3 region has the DNA TGTGCCAGCAGCCCGAGGGCGGACAGGGGAACAGATACGCAGTATTTT. This translates into CASSPRADRGTDTQYF.

The chain has TRBV7-3 and TRBJ2-3; 7 bases map to TRBD2. V trimming: 3 bases; J trimming: 5 bases; junction bases outside the gene matches: 2. The CDR3 runs to 13 residues. In germline, CDR1 is SGHTA, CDR2 FQGTGA. CDR3 DNA: TGTGCCAGCAGCTTTAGGGAGGGAGATACGCAGTATTTT. Its translation: CASSFREGDTQYF.

This clonotype is medium-sized within its sample. The genes are TRBV12-3 or TRBV12-4 and TRBJ1-1, with a weak D call TRBD1 (6 bases). V was clipped by 5 bases and J by 1 base, with 8 bases between them. The CDR3 runs to 13 residues. The CDR3 region has the DNA TGTGCCAGCAGTCCGACAGGGAACACTGAAGCTTTCTTT. This encodes CASSPTGNTEAFF.

In this sample, this clonotype turned up a few times. V gene TRBV6-1 combines with J gene TRBJ2-7; D gene unclear. Trimming stripped 6 bases from V and 3 bases from J, with 9 bases between. Germline V gene lookup returns CDR1 MNHNS and CDR2 SASEGT. The CDR3 has 12 residues. This chain's CDR3 is CASSPRSYEQYF. DNA for the CDR3: TGTGCCAGCAGCCCCAGAAGCTACGAGCAGTACTTC.

The genes are TRBV2 and TRBJ2-3; possible D gene TRBD1, 6 bases. CDR3 length: 14 residues. Deletions cut 2 bases from V and 6 bases from J, with 12 bases between. CDR1 and CDR2 from the germline V gene are SNHLY and FYNNEI. CDR3 amino acids: CASSEQGRGDTQYF. CDR3 nucleotide sequence: TGTGCCAGCAGTGAACAGGGGAGAGGGGATACGCAGTATTTT.

In its sample, this clonotype is medium-sized (0.01 to 0.1%). The chain joins TRBV20-1 to TRBJ1-3, with unresolved D. The CDR3 has 13 residues. V gave up 0 bases and J gave up 0 bases, with 3 bases separating them. The germline V gene encodes CDR1 DFQATT and CDR2 SNEGSKA (reference sequence). CDR3 amino acids: CSARETSGNTIYF. The CDR3, as DNA: TGCAGTGCTAGAGAGACCTCTGGAAACACCATATATTTT.

This clonotype is medium-sized (0.01 to 0.1%) in the sample. V usage is TRBV7-2 and J usage is TRBJ1-2, with TRBD1 identical over 7 bases. V was clipped by 5 bases and J by 8 bases; unmatched bases: 11. There are 14 residues in the CDR3. Germline lookup yields CDR1 SGHTA and CDR2 FQGNSA. The CDR3 region is CASSAFNRGEGYTF. The DNA for the CDR3 is TGTGCCAGCAGCGCCTTCAACAGGGGAGAAGGCTACACCTTC.

The table lists this clonotype with many counts. The chain links TRBV28 to TRBJ2-5; 8 positions agree with TRBD2. The germline gives CDR1 MDHEN, CDR2 SYDVKM. The CDR3 length is 17 residues. V lost 5 bases to trimming and J lost 4 bases; unmatched junction nucleotides: 15. CDR3 coding DNA: TGTGCCAGCAGTATTCAAGGAGCGGGAGTGGTCCGAGAGACCCAGTACTTC. This gives the protein CASSIQGAGVVRETQYF.

For the CDR3, the DNA is TGTGCCAGCAGCGACCCTCTCTGGAGGAGAAACAACACTGAAGCTTTCTTT. Its translation: CASSDPLWRRNNTEAFF. The chain couples TRBV21-1 to TRBJ1-1. TRBV21-1 constitutes a pseudogene. This CDR3 spans 17 amino acids.

This clonotype was found a few times. This chain joins TRBV5-6 and TRBJ2-5, with no clear D. The CDR3 extends over 13 amino acids. The ends were cut back, 0 bases at V and 1 base at J, with 4 bases in the middle. The germline V gene has CDR1 SGHDT and CDR2 YYEEEE. CDR3 sequence: CASSLVLQETQYF. The CDR3 DNA reads TGTGCCAGCAGCTTGGTTCTCCAAGAGACCCAGTACTTC.

The rearrangement uses TRBV30 and TRBJ2-3; tentatively, D is TRBD1 (8 bases). The CDR3 contains 13 residues. V was trimmed by 5 bases and J by 4 bases, leaving 13 bases between them. Germline assignment: CDR1 GTSNPN and CDR2 SVGIG (reference sequence). The CDR3 DNA reads as TGTGCCTGGGCGGGGGACAGGTCAGATACGCAGTATTTT. It translates to CAWAGDRSDTQYF.

The chain uses TRBV4-3 and TRBJ2-2; D might be TRBD2 (5 bases). The CDR3 is made up of 16 amino acids. V shed 0 bases and J shed 3 bases, with 11 bases lying between them. CDR1 and CDR2 from the germline V gene are LGHNA and YSLEER. The DNA of the CDR3 is TGCGCCAGCAGCCAAGATCCCCCCGGGGACACCGGGGAGCTGTTTTTT. Protein: CASSQDPPGDTGELFF.

In its sample, this clonotype was seen many times. The gene calls are TRBV27 and TRBJ1-2; 8 bases line up with TRBD1. Germline V gene sequence: CDR1 MNHEY, CDR2 SMNVEV (reference sequence). The V segment lost 3 bases and the J segment 6 bases; nucleotides outside the gene matches: 12. CDR3 length equals 16 residues. CDR3 in amino acids: CASSFSGGRVGNGYTF. CDR3 sequence (DNA): TGTGCCAGCAGTTTTTCAGGGGGCAGGGTTGGAAATGGCTACACCTTC.

This clonotype is labeled medium-sized. V usage is TRBV23-1 and J usage is TRBJ2-1; 11 bases agree with TRBD2. TRBV23-1 is an open reading frame whose function is uncertain. The CDR3 totals 15 residues. The V segment lost 2 bases and the J segment 3 bases; nucleotides outside the gene matches: 0. CDR3 sequence: CASSQTSGSYNEQFF. Written as DNA, the CDR3 is TGCGCCAGCAGTCAAACTAGCGGGAGCTACAATGAGCAGTTCTTC.

This clonotype was found many times. The rearrangement uses TRBV7-9 and TRBJ2-1, with a tentative D call TRBD2 (6 bases). The germline CDR1 and CDR2 sequences are SEHNR and FQNEAQ (reference sequence). The CDR3 runs 13 residues. Trimming cost V 5 bases and J 12 bases, with 17 bases left between them. The CDR3 region is CASSPQTSFVQFF. The CDR3 DNA follows: TGTGCCAGCAGCCCCCAGACTAGTTTCGTGCAGTTCTTC.

This clonotype was recorded a few times. This chain links TRBV6-6 with TRBJ2-5; TRBD2 aligns across 7 bases. CDR3 length: 13 amino acids. CDR1 and CDR2 (germline): MNHNY, SVGAGI (reference sequence). The junction had 2 bases not matched to a gene; V was cut back by 5 bases and J by 2 bases. In DNA form, the CDR3 reads TGTGCCAGCAGTCTAGCGGCACAAGAGACCCAGTACTTC. Translated: CASSLAAQETQYF.

This clonotype is medium-sized in the sample. The V call is TRBV11-2, the J call TRBJ2-3, with D possibly TRBD2 on 5 matching bases. This CDR3 region has 14 residues. The V and J ends lost 4 bases and 4 bases respectively, with 12 bases between them. Germline V gives CDR1 SGHAT, CDR2 FQNNGV. The CDR3 DNA is TGTGCCAGCAGCTCCAATTGGGGAGCAGATACGCAGTATTTT. Its protein is CASSSNWGADTQYF.

Judged by abundance, this clonotype is large. The chain recombines TRBV12-3 or TRBV12-4 with TRBJ2-5; D may be TRBD1 (5 bases). This CDR3 has 14 residues. Trimming removed 6 bases from V and 0 bases from J, with 11 bases in between. CDR3: CASSPPDNQETQYF. The CDR3 DNA follows: TGTGCCAGCAGCCCCCCGGACAACCAAGAGACCCAGTACTTC.

By its share, this clonotype is medium-sized. The V and J genes are TRBV27 and TRBJ2-3; TRBD2 might be the D (5 bases). In germline, CDR1 is MNHEY, CDR2 SMNVEV (reference sequence). Trimming took off 9 bases at V and 3 bases at J, with 13 bases between the two ends. This CDR3 has 13 amino acids. The CDR3 region is CARHPTGTDTQYF. CDR3 coding DNA: TGTGCCAGACATCCCACGGGGACAGATACGCAGTATTTT.

This clonotype was found a few times. Germline is not matched at one junction end, which may reflect a read error. V and J are TRBV2 and TRBJ2-6; possible D gene TRBD1, 6 bases. This CDR3 spans 16 amino acids. CDR1 is SNHLY, CDR2 FYNNEI, per germline. CDR3 sequence reads: CASSEDRNSGANVLTF. CDR3 nucleotides: TGTGCCAGCAGCGAAGACAGGAACTCTGGGGCCAACGTCCTGACTTTC.